Described below is a single T cell receptor (beta chain) sequence and its context. Its antigen remains unidentified. V shed 5 bases and J shed 5 bases, with 7 bases lying between them. This CDR3 has 13 residues. The germline gives CDR1 MNHEY, CDR2 SMNVEV (reference sequence). The isolated RNA, all of it, was reverse transcribed, so expressed TCRB transcripts were what got sequenced. Some 4 million reads on average were seen across naive, central memory and regulatory T cell samples. Method: immunoSEQ multiplex PCR; TCRdb's copy keeps in-frame clones and lacks some. This sample has approximately 260,000 clones, with about 20% found just once. This record belongs to a study of beta chain features in type 1 diabetes. Study information: Patients were similar to healthy donors in age and gender (as well as in cell yields). Study conclusions and caveats: Within each of all four CD4+ subsets, Type 1 diabetes patients had TCRB CDR3s that were moderately but significantly shorter.

The gene calls are TRBV27 and TRBJ2-6, with D hard to call. Sequenced sample: naive CD4+ T cells from blood. The source is a woman between 35 and 50 years old with type 1 diabetes. The CDR3 region is CASSNGWANVLTF. The CDR3 region has the DNA TGTGCCAGCAGTAACGGGTGGGCCAACGTCCTGACTTTC. Variable domain in full (rest from reference TRBV27 and TRBJ2-6): EAQVTQNPRYLITVTGKKLTVTCSQNMNHEYMSWYRQDPGLGLRQIYYSMNVEVTDKGDVPEGYKVSRKEKRNFPLILESPSPNQTSLYFCASSNGWANVLTFGAGSRLTVL.